This record covers a single T cell receptor (beta chain). Its specificity is unknown. The sample comes from a study of shared clonotypes between healthy human individuals. Every subset's genomic DNA went evenly onto several immunoSEQ plates. The method was immunoSEQ multiplex PCR; TCRdb's version includes in-frame clones alone and lacks a portion of them. This table has about 1 million clones, around 74% appearing once. The CDR3 has 16 amino acids. V was shortened by 4 bases and J by 1 base, with 15 bases between the two germline ends. Germline V gene sequence: CDR1 SGHRS, CDR2 YFSETQ. General study results and limits: Naive subsets typically showed greater estimated richness than memory subsets.

Sequenced sample: memory CD4+ T cells sorted from blood. Subset here: CD45RA-negative fraction. The chain uses TRBV5-1 and TRBJ2-1; perhaps TRBD2 as D (7 bases). The receptor was derived from a man aged 18 to 35 in good health. The CDR3 DNA sequence: TGCGCCAGCAGCCCCGGAGGGGGGGAATCCTACAATGAGCAGTTCTTC. It is translated as CASSPGGGESYNEQFF.